This T cell receptor (beta chain) was profiled in a study of blood T cell repertoires in COVID-19 (dated by TCRdb to 2018 to 2020). Regarding the study in general: The collaborator samples originated in the United States, Italy and Spain and spanned the acute and convalescent phases of COVID-19. The material from the prospective study consisted of cDNA or gDNA derived from T cells, B-cell-depleted T cells, or PBMCs. Deeply sampled blood TCRbeta repertoires from subjects exposed to, actively infected with, or recovered from COVID-19 were included in the dataset. The repertoires were released in a freely available public database meant as a resource for research on the immune response to SARS-CoV-2. Samples came from the ongoing ImmuneRACE study (first 160 participants) plus 1,254 subjects from 6 global collaborators. Sample metadata almost always included a de-identified subject ID, COVID-19 status, age in years and sex. HLA class I and class II types, where available, came from metadata supplied by the sample provider rather than from assay-based typing. On the study overall, not on this receptor specifically: The quantity of clinical and demographic metadata differed by source and by participant and was supplied without curation.

The immunoSEQ Assay, a bias-controlled multiplex PCR, was used to amplify TCRbeta CDR3 regions from genomic DNA. The authors processed their data as follows. The number of nucleated cells in each sample was estimated from the amplification of reference gene primers within the assay. To quantify the absolute abundance of each unique TCRbeta CDR3 rearrangement, sequence reads were collapsed and filtered. For each sample, productive Simpson clonality was calculated as the square root of Simpson's diversity index across productive rearrangements. TCRdb took this table from immuneACCESS and kept in-frame rearrangements with V and J called. Such tables lack part of the clones; where checked against another copy, unresolved V genes explain under half of the gap, and the rest is unexplained. The V and J calls and clone size are taken from that table; D and trimming were inferred from the DNA. For this sample the table gives about 52,000 clones, of which roughly 89% were detected only once. The ten largest clones add up to under 5% of the sample.

Each collaborating institution followed its own protocols to collect whole blood in K2EDTA tubes. Collaborator samples were shipped for TCRbeta analysis as frozen whole blood, isolated PBMCs, or DNA extracted from either sample type. This clone has only one observation. What antigen it recognizes has not been identified. Base qualities are not at hand, and no much larger clone is one base apart. The germline V gene (reference sequence) yields MNHEY for CDR1 and SMNVEV for CDR2. V is clipped by 3 bases and J by 10 bases, and the sequence between their germline boundaries is 13 bases long. Taken from cysteine to phenylalanine, the CDR3 has 14 residues. The sequence is cut down to CDR3 DNA, 42 bases in frame from base 1.

The sequenced material came from peripheral blood. The clonotype was recovered from a man aged 60 to 69 with active COVID-19. The rearrangement combines TRBV27 with TRBJ1-6, with TRBD1 as a weak D call on 5 bases. The sequenced DNA: TGTGCCAGCAGTTTCGGCAGGGTTAGATCACCCCTCCACTTT. This encodes CASSFGRVRSPLHF.